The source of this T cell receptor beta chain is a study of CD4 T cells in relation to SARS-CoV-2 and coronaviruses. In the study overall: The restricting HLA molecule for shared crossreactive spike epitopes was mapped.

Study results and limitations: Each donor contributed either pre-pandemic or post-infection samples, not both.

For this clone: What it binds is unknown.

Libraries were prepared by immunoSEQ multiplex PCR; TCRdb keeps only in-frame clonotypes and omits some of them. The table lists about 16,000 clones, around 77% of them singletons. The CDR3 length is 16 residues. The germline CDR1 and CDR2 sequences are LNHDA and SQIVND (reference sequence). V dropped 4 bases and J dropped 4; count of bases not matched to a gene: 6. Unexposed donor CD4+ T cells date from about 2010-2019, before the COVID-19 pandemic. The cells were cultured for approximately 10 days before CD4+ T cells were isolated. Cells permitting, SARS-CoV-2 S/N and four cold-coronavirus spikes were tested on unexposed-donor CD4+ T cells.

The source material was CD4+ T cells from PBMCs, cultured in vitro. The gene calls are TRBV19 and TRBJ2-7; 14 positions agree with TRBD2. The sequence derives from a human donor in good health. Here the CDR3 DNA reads TGTGCCAGTAGTAGGGGGGGACTAGCGGGAGTTTACGAGCAGTACTTC. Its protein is CASSRGGLAGVYEQYF.